A selection of T cell receptor beta chains follows, all from one sample in a study of metastatic and nonmetastatic thyroid tumors. TCRdb used MiXCR to call clones anew from the PCR reads. This sample yields about 20,000 clones, of which about a third are seen a single time; 25% to 35% belongs to the top ten. Source material: tumor tissue. The receptors come from a female donor with papillary thyroid cancer or a benign thyroid nodule (not recorded which). Some clones in this sample may be carry-over from other donors' samples. CDR3s include the opening cysteine and the closing phenylalanine or tryptophan. D genes are given only for firm matches. Clone size is not always given. Where it is, it says once, few, many or a class for expanded clones.

clone_size,d_call,v_call,j_call,cdr3_nt,cdr3_aa
once,.,TRBV3-1,TRBJ1-1,TGTGCCAGCAGTCTACAGGGTGAAGCTTTCTTT,CASSLQGEAFF
few,.,TRBV28,TRBJ2-3,TGTGCCAGCAGATTGAGCGGTAGCACAGATACGCAGTATTTT,CASRLSGSTDTQYF
few,.,TRBV27,TRBJ2-1,TGTGCCAGCAGTTTTGGTTCTTCGTGGGACCCCTCCTACAATGAGCAGTTCTTC,CASSFGSSWDPSYNEQFF
.,TRBD1,TRBV30,TRBJ1-2,TGTGCCTGGAGGGGGACAGGGGGCGAGAACTATGGCTACACCTTC,CAWRGTGGENYGYTF
.,TRBD2,TRBV11-2,TRBJ2-2,TGTGCCAGCAGCTTACTAGCGGGAGGTGGCACCGGGGAGCTGTTTTTT,CASSLLAGGGTGELFF
.,.,TRBV7-8,TRBJ2-3,TGTGCCAGCAGCTTATTAGGGGTCACAGATACGCAGTATTTT,CASSLLGVTDTQYF
once,TRBD1,TRBV5-1,TRBJ1-2,TGCGCCAGTAAGAGGCCGGGACAGGGCTATGGCTACACCTTC,CASKRPGQGYGYTF
.,TRBD1,TRBV11-2,TRBJ1-2,TGTGCCAGCAGCTCTACAGGGGGTTTTAACTATGGCTACACCTTC,CASSSTGGFNYGYTF
.,TRBD2,TRBV11-2,TRBJ2-7,TGTGCCAGCAGCTTTAGCGGGGAAGCCTACGAGCATTACTTC,CASSFSGEAYEHYF
.,.,TRBV20-1,TRBJ1-5,TGCAGTGCTAGAGATCACGGGGAGTATAGCAATCAGCCCCAGCATTTT,CSARDHGEYSNQPQHF
.,TRBD2,TRBV27,TRBJ2-1,TGTGCCAGCAGTTTGGGGACTAGCCCCTACAATGAGCAGTTCTTC,CASSLGTSPYNEQFF
few,.,TRBV6-2/TRBV6-3,TRBJ1-6,TGTGCCAGCACCGACAGTGATAATTCACCCCTCCACTTT,CASTDSDNSPLHF
few,.,TRBV6-2/TRBV6-3,TRBJ1-1,TGTGCCAGCAGTTGGCCCAGGGATGTGAACACTGAAGCTTTCTTT,CASSWPRDVNTEAFF
.,TRBD1,TRBV20-1,TRBJ1-6,TGCAGTGCCGACAGGGGTCTCCACTTT,CSADRGLHF
.,.,TRBV20-1,TRBJ1-2,TGCAGTGCTAGAGATCAAGGGGGGTCTAACTATGGCTACACCTTC,CSARDQGGSNYGYTF
.,TRBD1,TRBV6-5,TRBJ2-2,TGTGCCAGCAGTTATCGGACAGGGGACACCGGGGAGCTGTTTTTT,CASSYRTGDTGELFF
few,TRBD1,TRBV6-1,TRBJ1-2,TGTGCCAGCAGTGAAGCCGGGACAGCCTATGGCTACACCTTC,CASSEAGTAYGYTF
.,.,TRBV6-1,TRBJ2-7,TGTGCCAGCAGAGAGACCCCAACAGGGTCAGCCTACGAGCAGTACTTC,CASRETPTGSAYEQYF
.,TRBD1,TRBV6-2/TRBV6-3,TRBJ2-5,TGTGCCAGCAGTTCGGACAGGGTGTTAGAGACCCAGTACTTC,CASSSDRVLETQYF
.,.,TRBV11-2,TRBJ1-1,TGTGCCAGCAGCTTAGATCCAGCCCCGAACACTGAAGCTTTCTTT,CASSLDPAPNTEAFF
few,.,TRBV15,TRBJ1-2,TGTGCCACCAGCAGAGATCTAACCCAGACCGGCTACACCTTC,CATSRDLTQTGYTF
.,.,TRBV2,TRBJ2-7,TGTGCCAGCAGTGAAGGGGAGGAGGGCGCGTACGAGCAGTACTTC,CASSEGEEGAYEQYF
.,TRBD2,TRBV5-1,TRBJ2-1,TGCGCCAGCAGCTCTAGCGGGTTCTCCTACAATGAGCAGTTCTTC,CASSSSGFSYNEQFF
once,TRBD1,TRBV5-1,TRBJ2-2,TGCGCCAGCGAACAGGGGCAGAACACCGGGGAGCTGTTTTTT,CASEQGQNTGELFF
.,.,TRBV19,TRBJ2-7,TGTGCCAGTAGTATCAGGCACCCCTACGAGCAGTACTTC,CASSIRHPYEQYF
.,.,TRBV6-1,TRBJ1-5,TGTGCCAGCAGTTTTACGGGAGAGAATCAGCCCCAGCATTTT,CASSFTGENQPQHF
.,.,TRBV30,TRBJ2-7,TGTGCCTGGAGTGTTACTTCTTCCTACGAGCAGTACTTC,CAWSVTSSYEQYF
.,TRBD2,TRBV10-3,TRBJ2-3,TGTGCCATCACCCGGATGGGGACTAGCGGGGGCACAGATACGCAGTATTTT,CAITRMGTSGGTDTQYF
.,TRBD1,TRBV20-1,TRBJ1-2,TGCAGTGCTAGTGACGCCGACAGGGAGGGCTACACCTTC,CSASDADREGYTF
.,TRBD1,TRBV4-1,TRBJ1-5,TGCGCCAGCAGCCAGGTGACAGGGTCGAATCAGCCCCAGCGTTTT,CASSQVTGSNQPQRF
.,.,TRBV20-1,TRBJ2-1,TGCAGTGCTAAGGTGAGCAGGGAGGTCTACAATGAGCAGTTCTTT,CSAKVSREVYNEQFF
.,.,TRBV11-2,TRBJ2-7,TGTGCCAGCAGCTTCCTCTTCGGAGCAGGGGGAGGCGACGAGCAGTACTTC,CASSFLFGAGGGDEQYF
few,TRBD1,TRBV29-1,TRBJ2-7,TGCAGCGTACCGGGACAGGGAGCCTACGAGCAGTACTTC,CSVPGQGAYEQYF
few,.,TRBV27,TRBJ1-6,TGTGCCAGCAGATCGAGGCAGGGTTATAATTCACCCCTCCACTTT,CASRSRQGYNSPLHF
.,.,TRBV12-3/TRBV12-4,TRBJ1-2,TGTGCCAGCAGACGGACCAGGCTCTACACCTTC,CASRRTRLYTF
.,.,TRBV5-1,TRBJ1-4,TGCGCCAGCAGCTTGTCAACAGGGTCGTATGAAAAACTGTTTTTT,CASSLSTGSYEKLFF
.,.,TRBV15,TRBJ2-1,TGTGCCACCAGCAGAGATTATGCGGGGGACAGCTCCTACAATGAGCAGTTCTTC,CATSRDYAGDSSYNEQFF
.,.,TRBV7-2,TRBJ2-7,TGTGCCAGCAGCCCTAGCCGGGGACACACCTACGAGCAGTACTTC,CASSPSRGHTYEQYF
few,.,TRBV28,TRBJ2-1,TGTGCCAGCAGTTTACAGGGGCCTCTGTGGGCAAATGAGCAGTTCTTC,CASSLQGPLWANEQFF
.,.,TRBV2,TRBJ1-1,TGTGCCGGCAATCGACAAAGGTGGACTGAAGCTTTCTTT,CAGNRQRWTEAFF